These T cell receptor beta chains were read from a single sample in a study of blood T cells in healthy people across ages. TCRdb re-derived calls from the 5' RACE reads in MiXCR, one entry per CDR3 protein. The repertoire has about 840,000 distinct CDR3 sequences, 25% to 30% of them found once; the top ten carry around 9.6%. These same data were also listed under a study on T cells of mothers and their children.

The sequenced sample was blood. All receptors derive from a woman between 35 and 50 years old in good health. Each CDR3 is given with its conserved first and last residue. A D gene is named only where the DNA matches it firmly. Only some rows state a clone size, as once, few, many or a class for expanded clones.

v_gene,d_gene,abundance,j_gene,CDR3aa,CDR3nt
TRBV4-1,TRBD1,.,TRBJ1-1,CASSHSRGQAEAFF,TGCGCCAGCAGCCATAGCAGGGGGCAAGCTGAAGCTTTCTTT
TRBV6-2/TRBV6-3,TRBD2,.,TRBJ2-1,CASKISGGAYNEQFF,TGTGCCAGCAAAATTAGCGGGGGGGCTTACAATGAGCAGTTCTTC
TRBV5-1,TRBD1,many,TRBJ2-7,CASSPRQGTPYEQYF,TGCGCCAGCAGCCCAAGACAGGGTACGCCCTACGAGCAGTACTTC
TRBV12-3/TRBV12-4,.,.,TRBJ2-5,CASRAGTPSRETQYF,TGTGCCAGCAGGGCCGGGACCCCAAGCCGGGAGACCCAGTACTTC
TRBV2,TRBD1,.,TRBJ1-2,CASSDRTGKYDYTF,TGTGCCAGCAGTGACCGGACAGGGAAATATGACTACACCTTC
TRBV20-1,TRBD1,.,TRBJ1-2,CSARAAEGAVRGDNYGYTF,TGCAGTGCTAGAGCAGCCGAGGGGGCAGTGAGAGGGGACAACTATGGCTACACCTTC
TRBV7-2,.,many,TRBJ2-3,CASTPGRPGTDTQYF,TGTGCCAGCACCCCGGGACGACCTGGCACAGATACGCAGTATTTT
TRBV5-1,.,few,TRBJ1-1,CASSLETARTAEAFF,TGCGCCAGCAGCTTGGAGACCGCCCGGACCGCTGAAGCTTTCTTT
TRBV20-1,.,few,TRBJ1-1,CSARAFAEAFF,TGCAGTGCTAGAGCTTTCGCTGAAGCTTTCTTT
TRBV7-3,.,few,TRBJ1-2,CASRPDSLYGYTF,TGTGCCAGCAGACCCGACAGTCTCTATGGCTACACCTTC
TRBV11-2,TRBD1,.,TRBJ1-1,CASSLEGQGGAEAFF,TGTGCCAGCAGCTTAGAGGGGCAGGGGGGCGCTGAAGCTTTCTTT